Following are 20 T cell receptor beta chains from one sample sequenced in a study of CD8+ T cells in alopecia areata. As for treatment: oral pan-JAK inhibitor, 5-10 mg twice daily. After isolation, RNA underwent reverse transcription to generate cDNA as the sequencing template. Profiling relied on immunoSEQ multiplex PCR, and the TCRdb table lists in-frame clones only, not all of them. The sample contains about 200,000 clones, 50% to 75% of which appear only once. The material was CD4+ T cells sorted from blood, obtained at week 4, from a patient treated with tofacitinib. These receptors came from a human donor with alopecia areata.

The J gene is TRBJ2-2, the V gene TRBV5-4; TRBD2 matches 8 bases. The germline gives CDR1 SGHNT, CDR2 YYREEE (reference sequence). V was clipped by 4 bases and J by 2 bases; unmatched bases: 4. This CDR3 spans 15 amino acids. The CDR3 here is CASSQTSDNTGELFF. Here the CDR3 DNA reads TGTGCCAGCAGCCAGACTAGCGACAACACCGGGGAGCTGTTTTTT.

This chain connects TRBV30 to TRBJ1-3, with D unclear. The germline CDR1 and CDR2 sequences are GTSNPN and SVGIG (reference sequence). CDR3 size: 12 residues. V lost 5 bases, J lost 0 bases, and 5 bases lay in between. The CDR3 sequence is CAWDNSGNTIYF. Here the CDR3 DNA reads TGTGCCTGGGACAACTCTGGAAACACCATATATTTT.

This sequence joins TRBV29-1 and TRBJ2-1; 7 bases are shared with TRBD1. CDR3 length: 14 residues. The ends lost 6 bases at V and 2 bases at J; junction bases unmatched: 7. In germline, CDR1 is SQVTM, CDR2 ANQGSEA. DNA for the CDR3: TGCAGCGTCCAAAACAGGGGAGCCTACAATGAGCAGTTCTTC. Amino acid sequence: CSVQNRGAYNEQFF.

The J gene is TRBJ2-3, the V gene TRBV30; TRBD2 might be the D (6 bases). This CDR3 spans 13 amino acids. From germline, CDR1 is GTSNPN and CDR2 SVGIG (reference sequence). With 2 bases removed from V and 6 bases from J, the gap between germline ends came to 12 bases. The CDR3 nucleotides read TGTGCCTGGAGTCCCGGGAGTTCTGATACGCAGTATTTT. Its translation: CAWSPGSSDTQYF. The whole variable domain, filled in from reference TRBV30 and TRBJ2-3, reads SQTIHQWPATLVQPVGSPLSLECTVEGTSNPNLYWYRQAAGRGLQLLFYSVGIGQISSEVPQNLSASRPQDRQFILSSKKLLLSDSGFYLCAWSPGSSDTQYFGPGTRLTVL.

The chain carries TRBV7-2 and TRBJ1-2; D may be TRBD1 (5 bases). Germline CDR1 is SGHTA and CDR2 is FQGNSA. The CDR3 has 15 residues. Trimming pared 6 bases from V and 2 bases from J, leaving 16 bases between. CDR3 in DNA: TGTGCCAGCAGACTAAACACCGGGGCCAACTATGGCTACACCTTC. Its protein product is CASRLNTGANYGYTF.

As regards this clone: The sample has other DNA sequences that encode this CDR3 too. The chain combines TRBV11-2 with TRBJ2-5; maybe TRBD2 (6 bases). Germline CDR1 SGHAT, CDR2 FQNNGV. The length of the CDR3 is 13 residues. Between the trimmed V and J ends, which lost 4 bases and 5 bases, there was a span of 11 bases. CDR3 in amino acids: CASSSGLGETQYF. CDR3 in DNA: TGTGCCAGCAGCTCGGGACTTGGTGAGACCCAGTACTTC. The whole variable domain, filled in from reference TRBV11-2 and TRBJ2-5, reads EAGVAQSPRYKIIEKRQSVAFWCNPISGHATLYWYQQILGQGPKLLIQFQNNGVVDDSQLPKDRFSAERLKGVDSTLKIQPAKLEDSAVYLCASSSGLGETQYFGPGTRLLVL.

The chain combines TRBV4-3 with TRBJ1-6; a possible D gene is TRBD1 (6 bases). Germline CDR1 and CDR2: LGHNA and YSLEER. V gave up 0 bases and J gave up 9 bases, with 12 bases separating them. The CDR3 sequence is 15 residues long. CDR3 DNA sequence: TGCGCCAGCAGCCAAGACAGGGGAACTATTTCACCCCTCCACTTT. Encoded protein: CASSQDRGTISPLHF.

The CDR3 nucleotides read TGTGCCAGCAGCGTATCCCGCCGAGCTAACACAGATACGCAGTATTTT. Protein: CASSVSRRANTDTQYF. This rearrangement joins TRBV9 to TRBJ2-3, with unresolved D. This CDR3 contains 16 residues. The germline gives CDR1 SGDLS, CDR2 YYNGEE. V was cut by 1 base and J by 2 bases, with 14 bases left in between.

The CDR3 is CAWWLLSNTEAFF. Here the CDR3 DNA reads TGTGCCTGGTGGCTTCTGTCGAACACTGAAGCTTTCTTT. The chain joins TRBV30 to TRBJ1-1, with no clear D. V lost 5 bases to trimming and J lost 1 base, with 11 bases between them. CDR1 GTSNPN and CDR2 SVGIG come from the germline V gene (reference sequence). The CDR3 runs 13 residues.

The CDR3 loop is CSVAGHYGYTF. CDR3 nucleotides: TGCAGCGTTGCGGGGCACTATGGCTACACCTTC. This rearrangement joins TRBV29-1 to TRBJ1-2; D is perhaps TRBD1 (5 bases). The CDR3 loop spans 11 amino acids. Germline V CDR1 and CDR2: SQVTM, ANQGSEA. Deletions cut 4 bases from V and 3 bases from J, with 6 bases between.

This clone has just one count. This same CDR3 is encoded by further DNA sequences in the sample. The rearrangement links TRBV29-1 to TRBJ2-6; D perhaps matches TRBD2 (5 bases). Between the trimmed V and J ends, which lost 3 bases and 4 bases, there was a span of 7 bases. Germline assignment: CDR1 SQVTM and CDR2 ANQGSEA. This CDR3 spans 13 amino acids. Here the CDR3 reads CSVDPGGANVLTF. As DNA, the CDR3 is TGCAGCGTTGATCCGGGAGGGGCCAACGTCCTGACTTTC.

The count of this clone is one. The genes are TRBV4-1 and TRBJ1-6; TRBD1 is a possible D gene (6 bases). The V gene lost 3 bases and the J gene lost 8 bases, with 14 bases spanning the gap. The CDR3 contains 15 residues. The germline V gene encodes CDR1 MGHRA and CDR2 YSYEKL. This chain's CDR3 is CASSHRGRTDSPLHF. CDR3 DNA sequence: TGCGCCAGCAGCCACAGGGGTAGAACGGATTCACCCCTCCACTTT.

This clone showed up just once. The chain links TRBV5-4 to TRBJ2-3, with 8 bases that match TRBD2. After removal of 2 bases from V and 4 bases from J, the junction contained 6 bases not matched to a gene. There are 15 residues in the CDR3. Germline lookup yields CDR1 SGHNT and CDR2 YYREEE (reference sequence). The CDR3 region is CASSLLGGGPDTQYF. The CDR3 DNA is TGTGCCAGCAGCTTACTGGGCGGGGGGCCAGATACGCAGTATTTT.

The chain is built from TRBV6-6 and TRBJ1-2; D uncertain. V was trimmed by 4 bases and J by 2 bases, leaving 8 bases between them. CDR3 length equals 13 residues. Germline lookup yields CDR1 MNHNY and CDR2 SVGAGI (reference sequence). CDR3 sequence reads: CASSLESNYGYTF. In nucleotides, the CDR3 is TGTGCCAGCAGTTTGGAAAGCAACTATGGCTACACCTTC.

This clone was recorded once. This chain joins TRBV30 and TRBJ1-4; D is perhaps TRBD1 (6 bases). The CDR3 is 17 amino acids. Germline CDR1 GTSNPN, CDR2 SVGIG (reference sequence). V gave up 0 bases and J gave up 7 bases, with 21 bases separating them. CDR3 in DNA: TGTGCCTGGAGTGTACGGGCAGGGGCCCCTTTAGGTGAAAAACTGTTTTTT. Protein: CAWSVRAGAPLGEKLFF.

The V call is TRBV7-2, the J call TRBJ1-2, with TRBD1 identical over 7 bases. The V and J ends lost 6 bases and 0 bases, in that order; junction bases with no gene match: 4. This CDR3 comprises 14 residues. Germline V gives CDR1 SGHTA, CDR2 FQGNSA. The CDR3 spells CASRQQGSNYGYTF. CDR3 in DNA: TGTGCCAGCAGGCAACAGGGGTCTAACTATGGCTACACCTTC.

The gene calls are TRBV28 and TRBJ1-2; no definite D call. Germline values: CDR1 MDHEN, CDR2 SYDVKM. Trimming took off 5 bases at V and 3 bases at J, with 16 bases between the two ends. CDR3 size: 15 residues. The CDR3 region is CASSLPGNTDYGYTF. The CDR3 bases are TGTGCCAGCAGTCTCCCGGGGAACACTGACTATGGCTACACCTTC.

V and J are TRBV10-3 and TRBJ1-1, with D perhaps matching TRBD1 (5 bases). Trimming took off 3 bases at V and 5 bases at J, with 13 bases between the two ends. Germline V lookup: CDR1 ENHRY, CDR2 SYGVKD. This CDR3 is built from 14 residues. This CDR3 reads CAISEVWGSTEAFF. CDR3 nucleotides: TGTGCCATCAGTGAAGTCTGGGGGTCAACTGAAGCTTTCTTT.

The gene calls are TRBV6-5 and TRBJ1-1, with 9 bases that match TRBD1. The CDR3 consists of 14 residues. Germline V gene sequence: CDR1 MNHEY, CDR2 SVGAGI. V was clipped by 8 bases and J by 3 bases; unmatched bases: 7. The CDR3, as DNA: TGTGCCAGCCACAGGGGGCGCGTGGACACTGAAGCTTTCTTT. Amino acids: CASHRGRVDTEAFF.

The chain is built from TRBV18 and TRBJ1-5, with D perhaps matching TRBD1 (5 bases). The V end lost 3 bases, the J end lost 4 bases, and 10 bases lay between the germline ends. The germline V gene has CDR1 KGHSH and CDR2 LQKENI. The length of the CDR3 is 14 residues. The CDR3 spells CASSPGTANQPQHF. The DNA for the CDR3 is TGTGCCAGCTCACCCGGGACGGCGAATCAGCCCCAGCATTTT.